Listed here are 4 T cell receptor beta chains from one sample, sequenced in a study of shared clonotypes between healthy human individuals. Profiled with immunoSEQ multiplex PCR; TCRdb holds only in-frame clones, not every one. The table records approximately 320,000 clones, around 74% of them present only once. Material for sequencing was memory CD4+ T cells sorted from blood. Described subset: CD45RA-negative fraction. The receptor set was obtained from a man aged 25-45 years in good health.

The V call is TRBV15, the J call TRBJ2-2; weak D call: TRBD2 (6 bases). The CDR3 totals 15 residues. Germline CDR1 is LNHNV and CDR2 is YYDKDF (reference sequence). Trimming shortened V by 3 bases and J by 4 bases, and 12 bases separated the two germline ends. This CDR3 is CATSREGLGTGELFF. CDR3 bases: TGTGCCACCAGCAGGGAGGGCCTGGGCACCGGGGAGCTGTTTTTT.

As for this clone: Other DNA sequences in this specimen translate into the identical CDR3. The J gene is TRBJ2-1, the V gene TRBV5-4; 11 nucleotides match TRBD2. Unmatched junction bases numbered 11, after V lost 0 bases and J lost 6 bases. The CDR3 has 18 amino acids. From germline, CDR1 is SGHNT and CDR2 YYREEE (reference sequence). The CDR3 DNA reads TGTGCCAGCAGCTTGGGGGGGCTGGCTAGCGGGAGGTCCAATGAGCAGTTCTTC. It translates to CASSLGGLASGRSNEQFF.

V usage is TRBV28 and J usage is TRBJ1-5, with a possible D match to TRBD1 (5 bases). Germline assignment: CDR1 MDHEN and CDR2 SYDVKM. The length of the CDR3 is 12 residues. V was trimmed by 4 bases and J by 7 bases, leaving 8 bases between them. The DNA for the CDR3 is TGTGCCAGCAGTTCAGGGTACCAGCCCCAGCATTTT. The encoded protein is CASSSGYQPQHF. The full variable domain, its missing parts supplied by reference TRBV28 and TRBJ1-5, is DVKVTQSSRYLVKRTGEKVFLECVQDMDHENMFWYRQDPGLGLRLIYFSYDVKMKEKGDIPEGYSVSREKKERFSLILESASTNQTSMYLCASSSGYQPQHFGDGTRLSIL.

The chain has TRBV10-2 and TRBJ2-7, with 7 nucleotides matching TRBD2. The CDR3 length is 13 residues. V lost 10 bases to trimming and J lost 7 bases; unmatched junction nucleotides: 13. Germline values: CDR1 WSHSY, CDR2 SAAADI. The CDR3 sequence is CATESVAGGEQYF. CDR3 DNA: TGCGCCACCGAGTCGGTAGCGGGCGGGGAGCAGTACTTC.